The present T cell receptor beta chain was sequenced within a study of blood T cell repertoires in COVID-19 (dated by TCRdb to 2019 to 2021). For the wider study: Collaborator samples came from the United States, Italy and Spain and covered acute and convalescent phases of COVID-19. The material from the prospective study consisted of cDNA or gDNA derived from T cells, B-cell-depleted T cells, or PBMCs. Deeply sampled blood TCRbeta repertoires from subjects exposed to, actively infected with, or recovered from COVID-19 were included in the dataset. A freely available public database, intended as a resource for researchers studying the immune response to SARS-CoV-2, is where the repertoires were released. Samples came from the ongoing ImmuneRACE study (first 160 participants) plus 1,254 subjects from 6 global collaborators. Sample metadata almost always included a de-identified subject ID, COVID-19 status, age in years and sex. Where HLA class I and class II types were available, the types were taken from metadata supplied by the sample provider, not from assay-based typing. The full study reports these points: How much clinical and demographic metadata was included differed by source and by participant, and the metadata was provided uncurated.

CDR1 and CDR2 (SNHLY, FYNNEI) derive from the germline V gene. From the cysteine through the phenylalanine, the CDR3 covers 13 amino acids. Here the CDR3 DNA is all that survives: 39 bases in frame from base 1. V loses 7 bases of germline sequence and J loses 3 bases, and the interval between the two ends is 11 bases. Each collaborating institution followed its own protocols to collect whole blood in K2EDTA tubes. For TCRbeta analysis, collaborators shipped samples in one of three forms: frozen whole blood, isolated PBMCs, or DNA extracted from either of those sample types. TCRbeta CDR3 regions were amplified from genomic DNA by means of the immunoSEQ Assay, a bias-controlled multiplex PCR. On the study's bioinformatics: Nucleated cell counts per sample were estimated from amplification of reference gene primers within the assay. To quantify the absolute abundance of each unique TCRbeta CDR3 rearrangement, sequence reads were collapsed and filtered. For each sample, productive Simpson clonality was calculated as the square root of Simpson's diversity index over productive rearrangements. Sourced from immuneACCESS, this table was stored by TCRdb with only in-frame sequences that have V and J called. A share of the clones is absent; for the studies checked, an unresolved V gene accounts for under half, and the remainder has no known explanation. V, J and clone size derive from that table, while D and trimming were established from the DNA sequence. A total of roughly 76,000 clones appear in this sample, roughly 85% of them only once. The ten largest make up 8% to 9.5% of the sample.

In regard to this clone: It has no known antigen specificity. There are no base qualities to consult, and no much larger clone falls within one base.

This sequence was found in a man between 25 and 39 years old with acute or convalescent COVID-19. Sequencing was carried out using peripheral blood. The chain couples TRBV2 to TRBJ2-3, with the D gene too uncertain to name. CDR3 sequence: CASTPEVTDTQYF. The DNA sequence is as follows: TGTGCCAGCACCCCAGAAGTTACAGATACGCAGTATTTT.